What follows is one T cell receptor beta chain and its context. Its specificity is unknown. This specimen belongs to a study of cytomegalovirus exposure and HLA in healthy donors. The PCR ran on 60 Vbeta and 13 Jbeta primers. Sequencing used immunoSEQ multiplex PCR; TCRdb keeps in-frame clones, though not all of them. The table has 45,000 to 55,000 clones, 60% to 85% seen once; the top ten hold 8.1%. Study outcomes and limitations: The authors later found most CMV-associated TCR beta chains appeared HLA-restricted.

Germline assignment: CDR1 SQVTM and CDR2 ANQGSEA. The CDR3 runs to 16 residues. V gave up 3 bases and J gave up 0 bases, with 14 bases separating them. The clonotype was recovered from a man in his thirties or forties in good health and CMV-seropositive. The chain uses TRBV29-1 and TRBJ2-2, with a weak D call TRBD1 (6 bases). The sequencing sample was made of PBMCs. The DNA for the CDR3 is TGCAGCGTTGAGGGGTGGGACACCACGAACACCGGGGAGCTGTTTTTT. It encodes CSVEGWDTTNTGELFF.